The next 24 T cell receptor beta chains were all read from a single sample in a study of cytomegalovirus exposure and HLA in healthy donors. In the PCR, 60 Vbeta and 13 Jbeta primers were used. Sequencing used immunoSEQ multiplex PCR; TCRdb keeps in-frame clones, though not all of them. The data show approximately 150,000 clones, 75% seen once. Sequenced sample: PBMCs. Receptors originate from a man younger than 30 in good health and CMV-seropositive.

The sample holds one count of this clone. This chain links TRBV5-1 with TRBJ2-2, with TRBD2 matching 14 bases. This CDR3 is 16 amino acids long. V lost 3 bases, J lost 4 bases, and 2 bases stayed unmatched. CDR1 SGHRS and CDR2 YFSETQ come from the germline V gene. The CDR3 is CASSYGTSGSTGELFF. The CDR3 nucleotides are TGCGCCAGCAGCTACGGGACTAGCGGGAGCACCGGGGAGCTGTTTTTT.

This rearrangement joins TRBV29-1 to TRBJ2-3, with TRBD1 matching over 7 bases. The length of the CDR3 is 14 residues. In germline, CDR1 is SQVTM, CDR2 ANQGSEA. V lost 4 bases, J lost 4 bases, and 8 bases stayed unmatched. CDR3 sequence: CSVGNRGKPDTQYF. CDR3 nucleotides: TGCAGCGTTGGGAACAGGGGAAAACCAGATACGCAGTATTTT.

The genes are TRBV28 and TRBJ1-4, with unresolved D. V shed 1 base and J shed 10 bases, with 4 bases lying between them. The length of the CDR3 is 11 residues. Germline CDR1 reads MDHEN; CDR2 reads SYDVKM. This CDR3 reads CASSLSRKLFF. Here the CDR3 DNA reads TGTGCCAGCAGTTTATCCCGAAAACTGTTTTTT.

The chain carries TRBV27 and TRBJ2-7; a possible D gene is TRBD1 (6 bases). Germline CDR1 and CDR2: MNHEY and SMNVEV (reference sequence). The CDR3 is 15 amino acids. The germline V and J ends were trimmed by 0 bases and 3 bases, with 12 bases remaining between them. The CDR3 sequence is CASSLSPTGIYEQYF. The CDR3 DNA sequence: TGTGCCAGCAGTTTATCCCCCACAGGGATCTACGAGCAGTACTTC.

The CDR3 bases are TGCGCCAGCAGCCAAGAGTTAGGGGATAGCAATCAGCCCCAGCATTTT. Its translation: CASSQELGDSNQPQHF. The V call is TRBV4-1, the J call TRBJ1-5; D may be TRBD1 (5 bases). Trimming shortened V by 0 bases and J by 0 bases, and 9 bases separated the two germline ends. Germline values: CDR1 MGHRA, CDR2 YSYEKL. The CDR3 is 16 amino acids.

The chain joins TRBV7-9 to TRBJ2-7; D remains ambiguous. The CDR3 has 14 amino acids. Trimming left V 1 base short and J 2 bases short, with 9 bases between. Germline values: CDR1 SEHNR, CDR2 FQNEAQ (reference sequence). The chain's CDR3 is CASSLEPSTYEQYF. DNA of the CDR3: TGTGCCAGCAGCTTAGAGCCCTCTACCTACGAGCAGTACTTC.

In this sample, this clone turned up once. CDR3 residues: CASSSQVPGAFF. The CDR3 bases are TGTGCCAGCAGTTCGCAGGTCCCCGGAGCTTTCTTT. This rearrangement joins TRBV28 to TRBJ1-1; D gene uncertain. The CDR3 covers 12 residues. The ends were cut back, 4 bases at V and 10 bases at J, with 13 bases in the middle. Germline lookup yields CDR1 MDHEN and CDR2 SYDVKM.

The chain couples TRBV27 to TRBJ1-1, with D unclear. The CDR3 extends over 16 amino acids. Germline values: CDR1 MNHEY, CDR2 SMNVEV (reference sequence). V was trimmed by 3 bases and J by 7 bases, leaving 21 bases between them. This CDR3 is CASSLASGPKGGEAFF. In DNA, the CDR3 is TGTGCCAGCAGTTTGGCGTCGGGCCCGAAAGGAGGTGAAGCTTTCTTT.

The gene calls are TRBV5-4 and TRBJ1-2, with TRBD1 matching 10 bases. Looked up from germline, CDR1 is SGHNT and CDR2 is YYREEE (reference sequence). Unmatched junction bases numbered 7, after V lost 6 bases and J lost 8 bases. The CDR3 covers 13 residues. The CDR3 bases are TGTGCCAGCACCGGGACAGGGGTTTACGGCTACACCTTC. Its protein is CASTGTGVYGYTF.

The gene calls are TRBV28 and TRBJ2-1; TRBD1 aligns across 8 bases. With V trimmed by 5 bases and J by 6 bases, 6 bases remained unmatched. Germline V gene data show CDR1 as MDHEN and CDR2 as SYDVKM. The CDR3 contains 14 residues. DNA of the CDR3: TGTGCCAGCAGTCCAGGGGGCCGGGGCAATGAGCAGTTCTTC. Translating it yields CASSPGGRGNEQFF.

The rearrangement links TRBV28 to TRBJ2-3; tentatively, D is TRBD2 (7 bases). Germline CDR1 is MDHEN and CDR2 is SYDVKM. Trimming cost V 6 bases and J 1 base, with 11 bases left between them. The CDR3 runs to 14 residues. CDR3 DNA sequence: TGTGCCAGCAGAAGAGGGGGGGGCACAGATACGCAGTATTTT. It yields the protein CASRRGGGTDTQYF.

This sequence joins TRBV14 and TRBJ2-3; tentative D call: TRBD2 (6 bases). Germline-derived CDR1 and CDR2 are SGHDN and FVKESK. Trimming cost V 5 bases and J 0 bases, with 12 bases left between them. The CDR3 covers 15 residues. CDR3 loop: CASSTTSLSTDTQYF. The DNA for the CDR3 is TGTGCCAGCAGCACGACTAGTCTAAGCACAGATACGCAGTATTTT.

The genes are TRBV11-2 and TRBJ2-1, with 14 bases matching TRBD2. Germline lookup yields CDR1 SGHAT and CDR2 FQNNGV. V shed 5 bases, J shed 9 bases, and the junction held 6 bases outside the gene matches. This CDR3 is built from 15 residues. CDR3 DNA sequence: TGTGCCAGCAGCCCGGGACTAGCGGGAGTGGGTGAGCAGTTCTTC. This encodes CASSPGLAGVGEQFF.

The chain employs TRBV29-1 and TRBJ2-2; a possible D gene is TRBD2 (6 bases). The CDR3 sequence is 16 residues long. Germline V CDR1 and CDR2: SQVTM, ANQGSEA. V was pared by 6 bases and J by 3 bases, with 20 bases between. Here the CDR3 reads CSVAGTYGEDTGELFF. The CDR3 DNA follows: TGCAGCGTGGCCGGGACGTACGGGGAGGACACCGGGGAGCTGTTTTTT.

The CDR3 spells CASRSTGTSERWEQFF. CDR3 nucleotide sequence: TGTGCCAGCAGATCAACCGGGACTAGCGAACGTTGGGAGCAGTTCTTC. The J gene is TRBJ2-1, the V gene TRBV2; 10 positions match TRBD2. Trimming removed 6 bases from V and 10 bases from J; junction bases left unmatched: 15. This CDR3 is 16 amino acids long. Germline V gene lookup returns CDR1 SNHLY and CDR2 FYNNEI.

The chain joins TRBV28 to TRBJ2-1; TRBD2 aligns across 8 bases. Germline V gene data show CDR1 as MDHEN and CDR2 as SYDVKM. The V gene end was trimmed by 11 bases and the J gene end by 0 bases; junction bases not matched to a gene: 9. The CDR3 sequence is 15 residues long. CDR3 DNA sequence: TGTGCCCACGGGGAGCGGGGGAGCTCCTACAATGAGCAGTTCTTC. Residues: CAHGERGSSYNEQFF.

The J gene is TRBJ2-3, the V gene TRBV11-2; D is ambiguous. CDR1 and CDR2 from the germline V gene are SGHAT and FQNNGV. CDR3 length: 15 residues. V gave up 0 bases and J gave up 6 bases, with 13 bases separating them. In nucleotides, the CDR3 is TGTGCCAGCAGCTTAGAGGGCAATCCCCGCGATACGCAGTATTTT. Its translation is CASSLEGNPRDTQYF.

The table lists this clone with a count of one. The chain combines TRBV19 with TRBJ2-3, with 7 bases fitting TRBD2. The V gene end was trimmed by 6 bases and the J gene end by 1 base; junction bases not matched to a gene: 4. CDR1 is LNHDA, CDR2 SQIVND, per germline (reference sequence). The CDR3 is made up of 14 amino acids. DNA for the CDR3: TGTGCCAGTAGGGGGGAGGGTCGCACAGATACGCAGTATTTT. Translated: CASRGEGRTDTQYF.

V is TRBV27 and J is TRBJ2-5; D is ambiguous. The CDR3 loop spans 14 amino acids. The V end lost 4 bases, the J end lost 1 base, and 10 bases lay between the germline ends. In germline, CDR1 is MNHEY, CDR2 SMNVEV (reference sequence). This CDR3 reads CASSSGSGQETQYF. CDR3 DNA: TGTGCCAGCAGTTCGGGTTCGGGCCAAGAGACCCAGTACTTC.

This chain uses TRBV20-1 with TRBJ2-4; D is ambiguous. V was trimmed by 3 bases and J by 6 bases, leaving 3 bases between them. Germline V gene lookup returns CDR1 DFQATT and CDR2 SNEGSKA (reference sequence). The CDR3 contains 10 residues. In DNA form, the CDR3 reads TGCAGTGCTAGGAGAAACATTCAGTACTTC. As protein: CSARRNIQYF.

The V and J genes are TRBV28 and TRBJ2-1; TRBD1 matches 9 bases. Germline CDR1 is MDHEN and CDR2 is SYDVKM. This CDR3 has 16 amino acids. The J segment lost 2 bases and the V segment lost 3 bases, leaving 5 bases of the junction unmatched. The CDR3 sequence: CASSLAGTGTYNEQFF. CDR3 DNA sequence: TGTGCCAGCAGTTTGGCCGGGACAGGGACCTACAATGAGCAGTTCTTC.

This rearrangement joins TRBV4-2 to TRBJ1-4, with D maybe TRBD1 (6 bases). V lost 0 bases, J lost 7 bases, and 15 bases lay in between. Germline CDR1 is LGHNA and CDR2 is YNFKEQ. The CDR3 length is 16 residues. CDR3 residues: CASSQDWTVQGEKLFF. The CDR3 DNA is TGTGCCAGCAGCCAAGATTGGACAGTGCAGGGTGAAAAACTGTTTTTT.

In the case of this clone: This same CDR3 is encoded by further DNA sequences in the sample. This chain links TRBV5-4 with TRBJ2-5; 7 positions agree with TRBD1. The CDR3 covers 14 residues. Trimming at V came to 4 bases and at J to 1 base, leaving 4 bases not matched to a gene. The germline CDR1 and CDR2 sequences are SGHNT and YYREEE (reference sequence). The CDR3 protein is CASSLDRTQETQYF. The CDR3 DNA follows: TGTGCCAGCAGCCTGGACAGGACCCAAGAGACCCAGTACTTC.

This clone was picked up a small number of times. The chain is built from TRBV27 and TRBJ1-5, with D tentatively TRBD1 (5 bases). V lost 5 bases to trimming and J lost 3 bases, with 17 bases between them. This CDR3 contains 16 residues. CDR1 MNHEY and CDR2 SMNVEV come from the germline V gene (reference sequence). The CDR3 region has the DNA TGTGCCAGCAGTCCCTTAGGCAGGGCTTCCAATCAGCCCCAGCATTTT. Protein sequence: CASSPLGRASNQPQHF.